The clone carrying this TCR beta chain was observed once. The sample belongs to a study of cytomegalovirus exposure and HLA in healthy donors. It was with 60 Vbeta and 13 Jbeta primers that the PCR ran. Assay: immunoSEQ multiplex PCR; the TCRdb copy retains only in-frame clones and omits some. The sample has about 150,000 clones, 75% seen once. This CDR3 is built from 14 residues. Per the germline V gene, CDR1 is MDHEN and CDR2 is SYDVKM. Trimming at V came to 7 bases and at J to 7 bases, leaving 10 bases not matched to a gene. The J gene is TRBJ1-5, the V gene TRBV28; TRBD1 matches 7 bases. The source is a man between 18 and 35 years old in good health and CMV-seropositive. Sequencing was done on a sample of PBMCs. CDR3 amino acids: CASILVRTGQPQHF. CDR3 DNA sequence: TGTGCCAGCATCTTGGTTAGGACAGGCCAGCCCCAGCATTTT.